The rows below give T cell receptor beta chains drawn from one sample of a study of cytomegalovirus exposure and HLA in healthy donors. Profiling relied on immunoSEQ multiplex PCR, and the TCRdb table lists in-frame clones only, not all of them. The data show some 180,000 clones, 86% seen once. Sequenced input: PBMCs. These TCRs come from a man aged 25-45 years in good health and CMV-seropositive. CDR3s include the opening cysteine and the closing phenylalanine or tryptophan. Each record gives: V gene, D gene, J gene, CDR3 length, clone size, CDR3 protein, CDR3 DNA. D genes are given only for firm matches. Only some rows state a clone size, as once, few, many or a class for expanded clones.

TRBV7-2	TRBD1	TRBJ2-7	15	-	CASSRDDRGVYEQYF	TGTGCCAGCAGCCGGGACGACAGGGGAGTTTACGAGCAGTACTTC
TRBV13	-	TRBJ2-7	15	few	CASSPPSGSDYEQYF	TGTGCCAGCAGTCCCCCAAGCGGGTCCGACTACGAGCAGTACTTC
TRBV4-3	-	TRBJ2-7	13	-	CASSQTVLYEQYF	TGCGCCAGCAGCCAAACAGTCCTGTACGAGCAGTACTTC
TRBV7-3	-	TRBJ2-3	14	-	CASSFSGAVDTQYF	TGTGCCAGCAGCTTCTCGGGGGCCGTAGATACGCAGTATTTT
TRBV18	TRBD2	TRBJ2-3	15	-	CASSPSGSPTDTQYF	TGTGCCAGCTCACCGAGCGGGAGCCCCACAGATACGCAGTATTTT
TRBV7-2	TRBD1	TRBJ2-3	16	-	CASSQGARVSSDTQYF	TGTGCCAGCAGCCAGGGGGCGAGAGTCTCTTCAGATACGCAGTATTTT
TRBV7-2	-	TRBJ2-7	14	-	CASSLTGTGYEQYF	TGTGCCAGCAGCCTTACCGGGACGGGCTACGAGCAGTACTTC
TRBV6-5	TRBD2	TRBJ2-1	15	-	CASSYSGSSYNEQFF	TGTGCCAGCAGTTACAGCGGGAGCTCCTACAATGAGCAGTTCTTC
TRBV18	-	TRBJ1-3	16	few	CASSPPGLSSGNTIYF	TGTGCCAGCTCACCGCCAGGCCTAAGCTCTGGAAACACCATATATTTT
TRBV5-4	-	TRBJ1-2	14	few	CASSPLVGVSGYTF	TGTGCCAGCAGCCCCCTAGTGGGGGTGAGTGGCTACACCTTC
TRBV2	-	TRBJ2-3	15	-	CASSLENRGTDTQYF	TGTGCCAGCTCTTTGGAAAACCGAGGCACAGATACGCAGTATTTT
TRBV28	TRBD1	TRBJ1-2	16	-	CASSSYRDRVFDGYTF	TGTGCCAGCAGCTCTTATAGGGACAGGGTCTTCGATGGCTACACCTTC
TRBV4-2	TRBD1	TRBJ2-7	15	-	CASSQLRGISYEQYF	TGTGCCAGCAGCCAACTCAGGGGGATCTCCTACGAGCAGTACTTC
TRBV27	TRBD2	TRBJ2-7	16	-	CASRLNGGLAGSEQYF	TGTGCCAGCAGACTTAATGGGGGTCTAGCGGGATCCGAGCAGTACTTC
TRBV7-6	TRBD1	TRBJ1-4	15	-	CASSLEGQQTEKLFF	TGTGCCAGCAGCTTAGAGGGACAGCAGACTGAAAAACTGTTTTTT
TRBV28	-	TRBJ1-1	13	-	CASSLTRNTEAFF	TGTGCCAGCAGTTTAACGAGGAACACTGAAGCTTTCTTT
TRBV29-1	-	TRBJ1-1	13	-	CSVIQGRNTEAFF	TGCAGCGTTATACAGGGCCGGAACACTGAAGCTTTCTTT
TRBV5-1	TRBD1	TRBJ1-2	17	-	CASSLVGPGGWNYGYTF	TGCGCCAGCAGCTTGGTAGGGCCAGGGGGCTGGAACTATGGCTACACCTTC
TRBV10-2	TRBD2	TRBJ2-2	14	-	CASRVAGGIGELFF	TGCGCCAGCAGGGTTGCGGGAGGGATCGGGGAGCTGTTTTTT
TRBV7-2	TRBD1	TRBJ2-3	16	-	CASSLSRGRGTDTQYF	TGTGCCAGCAGCTTATCCAGGGGGCGAGGCACAGATACGCAGTATTTT
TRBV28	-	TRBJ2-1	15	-	CASSPRQRRYNEQFF	TGTGCCAGCAGTCCTCGACAAAGGAGGTACAATGAGCAGTTCTTC
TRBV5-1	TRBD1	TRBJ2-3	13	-	CASSLGTGGTQYF	TGCGCCAGCAGCTTGGGGACAGGGGGTACGCAGTATTTT
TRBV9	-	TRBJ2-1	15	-	CASSVAGSQGNEQFF	TGTGCCAGCAGCGTAGCCGGTAGCCAGGGGAATGAGCAGTTCTTC
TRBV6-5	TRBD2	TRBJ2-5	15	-	CASSSGGRRQETQYF	TGTGCCAGCAGTTCGGGCGGGAGAAGGCAAGAGACCCAGTACTTC